A selection of T cell receptor beta chains follows, all from one sample in a study of brain T cells in children with intractable seizures. Produced via immunoSEQ multiplex PCR; TCRdb's table is partial and in-frame only. The sample holds approximately 110,000 clones, approximately 94% seen once. This specimen was peripheral blood, taken at surgery. The receptors derive from a boy under two years old with hemimegalencephaly and intractable seizures. Each CDR3 is given with its conserved first and last residue. Fields, in order: CDR3 length, D gene, clone size, V gene, J gene, CDR3 protein, CDR3 DNA. The D gene is left open where the match is weak. A clone size is listed for some rows: how often the clone was seen (once, few, many), or a class if it is expanded.

14	-	-	TRBV27	TRBJ2-7	CASSLGPTPSEQYF	TGTGCCAGCAGTTTAGGCCCGACGCCCTCCGAGCAGTACTTC
15	-	-	TRBV2	TRBJ2-7	CASSEGVGPAYEQYF	TGTGCCAGCAGTGAAGGCGTCGGACCCGCCTACGAGCAGTACTTC
11	-	-	TRBV20-1	TRBJ2-7	CSASNRYEQYF	TGCAGTGCTAGTAACCGGTACGAGCAGTACTTC
14	-	-	TRBV27	TRBJ2-3	CASSLFSNTDTQYF	TGTGCCAGCAGTTTGTTTAGTAACACAGATACGCAGTATTTT
15	-	-	TRBV21-1	TRBJ2-7	CASQLAKGADYEQYF	TGTGCCAGCCAGTTGGCTAAGGGGGCAGACTACGAGCAGTACTTC
14	-	-	TRBV19	TRBJ2-5	CASSPPTDQETQYF	TGTGCCAGTAGTCCCCCGACAGACCAAGAGACCCAGTACTTC
15	-	-	TRBV28	TRBJ1-1	CASSFGLGGITEAFF	TGTGCCAGCAGTTTCGGGCTTGGAGGGATCACTGAAGCTTTCTTT
18	-	-	TRBV27	TRBJ1-5	CASRLGGVGLGSNQPQHF	TGTGCCAGCAGACTAGGGGGAGTTGGCCTAGGAAGCAATCAGCCCCAGCATTTT
17	TRBD2	-	TRBV6-6	TRBJ2-7	CASSRLAGGPFSYEQYF	TGTGCCAGCAGTCGACTAGCGGGAGGACCCTTTTCCTACGAGCAGTACTTC
11	-	-	TRBV28	TRBJ2-3	CASYRTDTQYF	TGTGCCAGCTACCGCACAGATACGCAGTATTTT
14	TRBD1	-	TRBV10-3	TRBJ2-3	CAISGQDLYDTQYF	TGTGCCATCAGCGGACAGGATTTGTACGATACGCAGTATTTT
16	TRBD1	-	TRBV5-5	TRBJ2-7	CASSLGPGQALYEQYF	TGTGCCAGCAGCTTGGGACCGGGACAGGCGCTCTACGAGCAGTACTTC
15	-	-	TRBV5-6	TRBJ2-3	CASSLGPARTDTQYF	TGTGCCAGCAGCTTGGGGCCAGCCCGCACAGATACGCAGTATTTT
15	TRBD2	-	TRBV5-1	TRBJ2-1	CASSLGLAGDNEQFF	TGCGCCAGCAGCTTGGGACTAGCGGGGGACAATGAGCAGTTCTTC
13	TRBD2	-	TRBV10-2	TRBJ2-1	CATLAGVFNEQFF	TGCGCCACTCTAGCGGGAGTGTTTAATGAGCAGTTCTTC
14	-	-	TRBV2	TRBJ1-4	CASSEGQGKEKLFF	TGTGCCAGCAGTGAGGGTCAGGGTAAAGAAAAACTGTTTTTT
15	TRBD1	-	TRBV11-2	TRBJ1-6	CASSPRTGVNSPLHF	TGTGCCAGCAGCCCCAGGACAGGAGTTAATTCACCCCTCCACTTT
13	TRBD2	-	TRBV7-9	TRBJ2-7	CASSLGREGKQYF	TGTGCCAGCAGCTTAGGACGGGAGGGAAAGCAGTACTTC
14	TRBD2	few	TRBV5-1	TRBJ2-7	CASSLKRGSYEQYF	TGCGCCAGCAGCTTGAAGCGGGGCTCCTACGAGCAGTACTTC
13	-	-	TRBV6-5	TRBJ2-7	CASRAGSSYEQYF	TGTGCCAGCCGGGCAGGGAGCTCCTACGAGCAGTACTTC
16	TRBD2	-	TRBV5-1	TRBJ2-7	CASSTTRLAGVDEQYF	TGCGCCAGCAGCACAACACGACTAGCGGGAGTGGACGAGCAGTACTTC
15	TRBD1	once	TRBV7-2	TRBJ1-3	CASSLGGTGLNTIYF	TGTGCCAGCAGCTTAGGCGGGACAGGCCTAAACACCATATATTTT
13	-	-	TRBV29-1	TRBJ2-3	CSVDPGGPDTQYF	TGCAGCGTCGATCCGGGGGGCCCAGATACGCAGTATTTT
14	-	-	TRBV5-4	TRBJ2-1	CASSLAASYNEQFF	TGTGCCAGCAGCTTAGCGGCTTCCTACAATGAGCAGTTCTTC
12	-	-	TRBV25-1	TRBJ1-2	CASSGTASRRTF	TGTGCCAGCAGCGGAACTGCATCCCGCCGCACCTTC
14	-	-	TRBV10-3	TRBJ1-6	CAISESMFDSPLHF	TGTGCCATCAGTGAGTCGATGTTTGATTCACCCCTCCACTTT
21	-	-	TRBV19	TRBJ2-1	CASSLRSRGRGNLGSYNEQFF	TGTGCCAGTAGTCTTCGATCCCGCGGCAGGGGAAACTTAGGATCCTACAATGAGCAGTTCTTC
13	-	-	TRBV9	TRBJ1-1	CASSVGTNTEAFF	TGTGCCAGCAGCGTAGGGACAAACACTGAAGCTTTCTTT
15	-	-	TRBV5-6	TRBJ2-7	CASSTGGGVPYEQYF	TGTGCCAGCAGCACGGGGGGCGGGGTCCCCTACGAGCAGTACTTC
12	-	-	TRBV11-3	TRBJ1-1	CASSFPWGEAFF	TGTGCCAGCAGCTTTCCCTGGGGTGAAGCTTTCTTT
13	-	-	TRBV6-5	TRBJ2-7	CASSYSYAYEQYF	TGTGCCAGCAGTTACTCATACGCGTACGAGCAGTACTTC
13	-	-	TRBV19	TRBJ2-3	CASSIGGPDTQYF	TGTGCCAGTAGTATAGGGGGGCCAGATACGCAGTATTTT
14	-	-	TRBV6-5	TRBJ2-3	CASRGAGNTDTQYF	TGTGCCAGCAGGGGGGCCGGCAACACAGATACGCAGTATTTT
17	TRBD2	-	TRBV19	TRBJ2-1	CASSPTPTGLAGYEQFF	TGTGCCAGTAGTCCCACCCCGACAGGGCTAGCGGGATATGAGCAGTTCTTC
13	-	-	TRBV7-2	TRBJ1-5	CASSLIWNQPQHF	TGTGCCAGCAGCTTAATCTGGAATCAGCCCCAGCATTTT
13	-	-	TRBV9	TRBJ2-5	CASSVDRGETQYF	TGTGCCAGCAGCGTAGATAGGGGTGAGACCCAGTACTTC
14	-	-	TRBV3-1/TRBV3-2	TRBJ2-1	CASSARWGDNEQFF	TGTGCCAGCAGCGCCCGGTGGGGGGACAATGAGCAGTTCTTC
15	TRBD2	-	TRBV28	TRBJ2-1	CASSLRRGTYNEQFF	TGTGCCAGCAGTTTACGGCGGGGGACCTACAATGAGCAGTTCTTC
18	TRBD1	-	TRBV18	TRBJ2-7	CASSHTPKPGQGKYEQYF	TGTGCCAGCTCACATACGCCCAAACCGGGACAGGGCAAGTACGAGCAGTACTTC
11	-	-	TRBV11-2	TRBJ1-1	CASTSSAEAFF	TGTGCCAGCACCTCCTCGGCTGAAGCTTTCTTT
14	-	-	TRBV9	TRBJ2-5	CASSAGPNQETQYF	TGTGCCAGCAGCGCGGGACCGAACCAAGAGACCCAGTACTTC
20	TRBD1	once	TRBV18	TRBJ1-5	CASSPSITQGAPIGNQPQHF	TGTGCCAGCTCACCCTCTATAACACAGGGGGCCCCAATCGGCAATCAGCCCCAGCATTTT
13	TRBD1	-	TRBV12-3/TRBV12-4	TRBJ1-1	CASSRTGRTEAFF	TGTGCCAGCAGCCGGACAGGGCGCACTGAAGCTTTCTTT
13	-	once	TRBV19	TRBJ2-5	CASSIDVQETQYF	TGTGCCAGTAGTATAGACGTCCAAGAGACCCAGTACTTC
16	TRBD1	-	TRBV19	TRBJ2-6	CASSPPTGAGANVLTF	TGTGCCAGTAGCCCTCCGACAGGGGCTGGGGCCAACGTCCTGACTTTC
15	TRBD1	-	TRBV7-9	TRBJ1-6	CASSPFTGGASPLHF	TGTGCCAGCAGCCCATTTACAGGGGGGGCGTCACCCCTCCACTTT
14	TRBD1	-	TRBV6-5	TRBJ2-7	CAVGRLGQGAEQYF	TGTGCCGTGGGTCGCTTGGGACAGGGAGCCGAGCAGTACTTC
15	TRBD1	-	TRBV25-1	TRBJ2-2	CASSDRDRAAGELFF	TGTGCCAGCAGTGACCGGGACAGGGCAGCCGGGGAGCTGTTTTTT